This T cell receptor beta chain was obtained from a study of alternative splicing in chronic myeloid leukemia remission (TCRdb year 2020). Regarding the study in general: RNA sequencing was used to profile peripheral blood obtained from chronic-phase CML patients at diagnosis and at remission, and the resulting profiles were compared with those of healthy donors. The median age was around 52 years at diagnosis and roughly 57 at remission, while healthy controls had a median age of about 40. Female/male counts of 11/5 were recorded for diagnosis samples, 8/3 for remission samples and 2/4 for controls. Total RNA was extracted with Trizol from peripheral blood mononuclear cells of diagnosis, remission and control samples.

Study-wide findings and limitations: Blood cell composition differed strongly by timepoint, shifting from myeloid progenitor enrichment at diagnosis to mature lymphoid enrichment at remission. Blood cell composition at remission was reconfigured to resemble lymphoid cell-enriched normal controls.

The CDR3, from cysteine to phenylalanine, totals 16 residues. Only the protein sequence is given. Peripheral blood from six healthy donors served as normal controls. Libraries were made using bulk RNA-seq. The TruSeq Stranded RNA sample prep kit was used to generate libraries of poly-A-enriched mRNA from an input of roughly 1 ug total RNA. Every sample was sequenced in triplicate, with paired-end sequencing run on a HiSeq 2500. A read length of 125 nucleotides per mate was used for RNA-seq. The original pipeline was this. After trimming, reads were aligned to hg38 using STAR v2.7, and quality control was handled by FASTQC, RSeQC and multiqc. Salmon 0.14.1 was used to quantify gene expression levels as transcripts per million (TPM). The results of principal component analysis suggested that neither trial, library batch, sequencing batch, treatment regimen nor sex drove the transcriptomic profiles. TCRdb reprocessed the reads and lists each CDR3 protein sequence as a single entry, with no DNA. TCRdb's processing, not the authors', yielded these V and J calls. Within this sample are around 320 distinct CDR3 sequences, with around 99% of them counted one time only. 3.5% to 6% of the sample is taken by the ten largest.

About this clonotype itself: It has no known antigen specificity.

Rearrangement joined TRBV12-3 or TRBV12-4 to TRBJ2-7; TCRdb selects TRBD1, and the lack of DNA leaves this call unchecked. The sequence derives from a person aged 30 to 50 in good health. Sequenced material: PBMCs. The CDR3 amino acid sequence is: CASSLSWTGYRYEQYF.